The 18 T cell receptor beta chains below come from one sample, sequenced in a study of T cell changes during pregnancy in multiple sclerosis. Generated by immunoSEQ multiplex PCR, the TCRdb table keeps only in-frame clones and is missing some. The data show roughly 79,000 clones, 80% to 95% seen once. The sample in question was CD4+ T cells from peripheral blood mononuclear cells, obtained before pregnancy. The receptors stem from a female donor with multiple sclerosis, enrolled in a pregnancy study.

This chain joins TRBV2 and TRBJ2-3; the match to TRBD2 covers 7 bases. In germline, CDR1 is SNHLY, CDR2 FYNNEI. CDR3 length equals 12 residues. V gave up 4 bases and J gave up 7 bases; unmatched junction bases: 2. CDR3 DNA sequence: TGTGCCAGCAGTGGGACTAGGAATACGCAGTATTTT. Translating it yields CASSGTRNTQYF.

This chain links TRBV9 with TRBJ2-7; tentatively, D is TRBD1 (6 bases). CDR1 is SGDLS and CDR2 is YYNGEE in the germline V gene. Trimming removed 4 bases at V and 1 base at J, with 15 bases between. The CDR3 loop spans 15 amino acids. CDR3 DNA sequence: TGTGCCAGCAGCCCAAGAGCCGACAGGTCCTACGAGCAGTACTTC. This encodes CASSPRADRSYEQYF.

This rearrangement joins TRBV19 to TRBJ1-2; TRBD1 might be the D (5 bases). This CDR3 is built from 13 residues. Germline values: CDR1 LNHDA, CDR2 SQIVND (reference sequence). The V and J ends lost 0 bases and 4 bases respectively, with 6 bases between them. The DNA for the CDR3 is TGTGCCAGTAGTATAGAAGGGGCCTATGGCTACACCTTC. It is translated as CASSIEGAYGYTF.

The rearrangement uses TRBV5-6 and TRBJ2-6; D is perhaps TRBD2 (5 bases). Germline CDR1 SGHDT, CDR2 YYEEEE. Trimming took 4 bases from V and 4 from J, leaving 24 bases between them. CDR3 length: 19 amino acids. CDR3 nucleotide sequence: TGTGCCAGCAGCCCCAGATTTGGGGTCCCTCCGGGGGGGGCCAACGTCCTGACTTTC. This encodes CASSPRFGVPPGGANVLTF.

The rearrangement uses TRBV9 and TRBJ2-3; 8 nucleotides line up with TRBD1. Germline values: CDR1 SGDLS, CDR2 YYNGEE. This CDR3 is 14 amino acids long. V lost 4 bases to trimming and J lost 5 bases; unmatched junction nucleotides: 6. The CDR3 spells CASSRTGGRDTQYF. Here the CDR3 DNA reads TGTGCCAGCAGCCGAACAGGGGGTAGAGATACGCAGTATTTT.

V is TRBV7-2 and J is TRBJ1-5; tentatively, D is TRBD1 (5 bases). Trimming left V 1 base short and J 1 base short, with 17 bases between. Looked up from germline, CDR1 is SGHTA and CDR2 is FQGNSA. The CDR3 consists of 18 residues. CDR3 amino acids: CASSLGRGHKWSNQPQHF. Written as DNA, the CDR3 is TGTGCCAGCAGCTTAGGGCGGGGCCATAAGTGGAGCAATCAGCCCCAGCATTTT.

This chain links TRBV5-3 with TRBJ2-2, with 13 bases identical to TRBD2. TRBV5-3 is filed as an ORF, its function uncertain. This CDR3 has 18 amino acids. V trimming: 4 bases; J trimming: 3 bases; junction bases outside the gene matches: 9. The CDR3 loop reads CARSVLPGLAGYTGELFF. In DNA, the CDR3 is TGTGCCAGAAGCGTATTGCCGGGACTAGCGGGGTACACCGGGGAGCTGTTTTTT.

The chain carries TRBV7-2 and TRBJ2-7; 9 nucleotides line up with TRBD1. The junction had 17 bases not matched to a gene; V was cut back by 8 bases and J by 3 bases. In germline, CDR1 is SGHTA, CDR2 FQGNSA. The CDR3 is 17 residues long. Here the CDR3 DNA reads TGTGCCAGCTCACGACAGGGGGGGGGCCATCCCGACTACGAGCAGTACTTC. It is translated as CASSRQGGGHPDYEQYF.

This rearrangement joins TRBV19 to TRBJ1-5; a possible D gene is TRBD1 (6 bases). This CDR3 spans 15 amino acids. V was trimmed by 0 bases and J by 3 bases, leaving 9 bases between them. Germline CDR1 is LNHDA and CDR2 is SQIVND (reference sequence). CDR3 nucleotides: TGTGCCAGTAGTATAGATGGACAGTACAATCAGCCCCAGCATTTT. Its translation: CASSIDGQYNQPQHF.

The rearrangement joins TRBV9 to TRBJ1-2, with D maybe TRBD1 (5 bases). This CDR3 has 15 residues. V dropped 0 bases and J dropped 4 bases, with 13 bases sitting between them. Germline loops: CDR1 SGDLS, CDR2 YYNGEE. The DNA for the CDR3 is TGTGCCAGCAGCGTAGACCCCGGAAGGGGCTATGGCTACACCTTC. Its translation is CASSVDPGRGYGYTF.

This chain links TRBV6-5 with TRBJ1-3; tentatively, D is TRBD1 (5 bases). CDR3 length: 14 residues. V shed 6 bases and J shed 0 bases, with 9 bases lying between them. The V gene's germline CDR1 is MNHEY and CDR2 SVGAGI. CDR3 loop: CASSLGGSGNTIYF. The CDR3 DNA sequence: TGTGCCAGCAGCCTCGGGGGCTCTGGAAACACCATATATTTT.

The chain is built from TRBV29-1 and TRBJ1-1; the D gene is possibly TRBD1 (6 bases). The germline V gene encodes CDR1 SQVTM and CDR2 ANQGSEA. V gave up 6 bases and J gave up 1 base, with 18 bases separating them. There are 15 residues in the CDR3. Written as DNA, the CDR3 is TGCAGCGTCGACCCTTCACAGGGCCCGAACACTGAAGCTTTCTTT. Translation: CSVDPSQGPNTEAFF.

This chain connects TRBV5-1 to TRBJ2-7; 7 nucleotides agree with TRBD2. Germline V CDR1 and CDR2: SGHRS, YFSETQ. The CDR3 totals 15 residues. V was pared by 0 bases and J by 7 bases, with 10 bases of the junction left unmatched. CDR3 bases: TGCGCCAGCAGCTTGGTCGCGACTAGCTTATCGGAGCAGTACTTC. This gives the protein CASSLVATSLSEQYF.

This clone is a singleton in its sample. The chain couples TRBV6-6 to TRBJ2-2; TRBD1 agrees at 7 bases. CDR1 is MNHNY and CDR2 is SVGAGI in the germline V gene (reference sequence). The J segment lost 3 bases and the V segment lost 5 bases, leaving 3 bases of the junction unmatched. This CDR3 contains 14 residues. The CDR3 nucleotides are TGTGCCAGCAGTACAGGGGTGTACACCGGGGAGCTGTTTTTT. Protein product: CASSTGVYTGELFF.

This clone was recorded once. The chain has TRBV2 and TRBJ2-5; 10 bases map to TRBD2. The V segment lost 8 bases and the J segment 5 bases; nucleotides outside the gene matches: 8. This CDR3 has 14 amino acids. Germline CDR1 is SNHLY and CDR2 is FYNNEI. The CDR3 region is CASQLSGGGETQYF. Here the CDR3 DNA reads TGTGCCAGCCAACTCAGCGGGGGGGGCGAGACCCAGTACTTC.

This chain joins TRBV7-6 and TRBJ2-5; 11 positions agree with TRBD2. The CDR3 runs to 15 residues. CDR1 is SGHVS and CDR2 is FNYEAQ in the germline V gene. The V segment lost 0 bases and the J segment 5 bases; nucleotides outside the gene matches: 2. CDR3 in DNA: TGTGCCAGCAGCTTAGCTAGCGGGGGGGCCGAGACCCAGTACTTC. Translation: CASSLASGGAETQYF.

J is TRBJ1-2 and V is TRBV5-4; a possible D gene is TRBD1 (5 bases). The CDR3 consists of 14 residues. CDR1 and CDR2 (germline): SGHNT, YYREEE (reference sequence). Trimming shortened V by 0 bases and J by 4 bases, and 10 bases separated the two germline ends. CDR3 loop: CASSLGQGIYGYTF. The CDR3 region has the DNA TGTGCCAGCAGCTTGGGTCAGGGAATCTATGGCTACACCTTC. The full variable domain, its missing parts supplied by reference TRBV5-4 and TRBJ1-2, is ETGVTQSPTHLIKTRGQQVTLRCSSQSGHNTVSWYQQALGQGPQFIFQYYREEENGRGNFPPRFSGLQFPNYSSELNVNALELDDSALYLCASSLGQGIYGYTFGSGTRLTVV.

The chain uses TRBV19 and TRBJ1-1; weak D call: TRBD1 (6 bases). Trimming stripped 4 bases from V and 5 bases from J, with 17 bases between. CDR3 length: 15 amino acids. The V gene's germline CDR1 is LNHDA and CDR2 SQIVND (reference sequence). CDR3 loop: CASSTRLQGGTEAFF. In DNA, the CDR3 is TGTGCCAGTAGTACCCGGCTACAAGGGGGTACTGAAGCTTTCTTT.